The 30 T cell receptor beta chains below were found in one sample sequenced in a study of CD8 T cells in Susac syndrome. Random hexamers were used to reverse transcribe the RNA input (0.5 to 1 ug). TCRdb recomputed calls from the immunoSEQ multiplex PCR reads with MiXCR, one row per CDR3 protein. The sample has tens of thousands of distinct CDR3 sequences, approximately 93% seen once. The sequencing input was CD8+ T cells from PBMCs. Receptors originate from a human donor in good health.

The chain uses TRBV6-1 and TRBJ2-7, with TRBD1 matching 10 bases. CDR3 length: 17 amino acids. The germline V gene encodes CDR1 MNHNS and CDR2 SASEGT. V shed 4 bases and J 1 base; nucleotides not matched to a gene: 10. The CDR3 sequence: CASSVFPRTGGSYEQYF. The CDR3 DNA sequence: TGTGCCAGCAGTGTGTTCCCGCGGACAGGGGGGTCCTACGAGCAGTACTTC.

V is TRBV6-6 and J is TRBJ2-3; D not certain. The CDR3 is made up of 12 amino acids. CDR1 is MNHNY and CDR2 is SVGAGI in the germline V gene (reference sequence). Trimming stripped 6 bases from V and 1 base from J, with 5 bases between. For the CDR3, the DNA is TGTGCCAGCAGCAGCCGCACAGATACGCAGTATTTT. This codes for CASSSRTDTQYF.

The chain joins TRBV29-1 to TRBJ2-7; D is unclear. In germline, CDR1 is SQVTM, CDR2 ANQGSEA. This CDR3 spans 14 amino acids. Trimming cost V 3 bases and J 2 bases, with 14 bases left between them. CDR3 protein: CSVDVTSNPYEQYF. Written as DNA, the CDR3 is TGCAGCGTTGATGTGACCTCAAACCCCTACGAGCAGTACTTC.

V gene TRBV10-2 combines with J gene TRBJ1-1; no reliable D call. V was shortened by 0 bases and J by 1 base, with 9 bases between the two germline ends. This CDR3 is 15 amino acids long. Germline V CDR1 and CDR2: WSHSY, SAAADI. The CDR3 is CASSESYGPNTEAFF. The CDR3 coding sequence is TGCGCCAGCAGTGAGTCATACGGCCCGAACACTGAAGCTTTCTTT.

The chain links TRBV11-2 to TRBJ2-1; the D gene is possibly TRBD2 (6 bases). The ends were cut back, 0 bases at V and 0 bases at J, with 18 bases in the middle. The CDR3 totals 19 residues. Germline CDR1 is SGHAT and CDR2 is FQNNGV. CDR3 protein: CASSLDYPRERGSYNEQFF. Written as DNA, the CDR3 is TGTGCCAGCAGCTTAGATTACCCCCGGGAGCGCGGCTCCTACAATGAGCAGTTCTTC.

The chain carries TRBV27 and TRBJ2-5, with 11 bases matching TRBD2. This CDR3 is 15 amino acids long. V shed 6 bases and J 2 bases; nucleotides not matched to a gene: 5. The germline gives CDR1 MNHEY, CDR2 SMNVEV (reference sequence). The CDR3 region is CASSLLAGVQETQYF. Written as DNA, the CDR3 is TGTGCCAGCAGCCTACTAGCGGGGGTACAAGAGACCCAGTACTTC.

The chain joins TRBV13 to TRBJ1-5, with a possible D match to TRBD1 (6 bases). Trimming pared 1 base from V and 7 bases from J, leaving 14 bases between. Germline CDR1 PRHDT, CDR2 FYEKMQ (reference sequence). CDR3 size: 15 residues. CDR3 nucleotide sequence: TGTGCCAGCAGCTTAGTAGGGGGAGGGGGGCAGCCCCAGCATTTT. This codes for CASSLVGGGGQPQHF.

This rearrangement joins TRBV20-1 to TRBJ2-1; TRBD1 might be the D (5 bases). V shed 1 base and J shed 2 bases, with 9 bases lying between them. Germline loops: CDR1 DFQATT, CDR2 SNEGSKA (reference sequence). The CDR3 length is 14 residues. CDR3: CSARGQPPYNEQFF. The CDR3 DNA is TGCAGTGCTAGAGGACAGCCGCCCTACAATGAGCAGTTCTTC.

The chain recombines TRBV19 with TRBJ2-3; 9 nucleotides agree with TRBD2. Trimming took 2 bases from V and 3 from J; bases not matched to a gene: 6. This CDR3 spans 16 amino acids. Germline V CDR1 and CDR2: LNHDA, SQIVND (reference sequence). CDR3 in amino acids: CASSISAGGRTDTQYF. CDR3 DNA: TGTGCCAGTAGTATATCGGCGGGGGGGCGAACAGATACGCAGTATTTT.

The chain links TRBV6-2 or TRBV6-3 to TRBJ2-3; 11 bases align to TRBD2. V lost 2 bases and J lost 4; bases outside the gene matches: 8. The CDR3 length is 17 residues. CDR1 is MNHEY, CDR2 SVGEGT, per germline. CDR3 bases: TGTGCCAGCAGTTACCTACCGACTAGCGGGGACCCAGATACGCAGTATTTT. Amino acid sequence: CASSYLPTSGDPDTQYF.

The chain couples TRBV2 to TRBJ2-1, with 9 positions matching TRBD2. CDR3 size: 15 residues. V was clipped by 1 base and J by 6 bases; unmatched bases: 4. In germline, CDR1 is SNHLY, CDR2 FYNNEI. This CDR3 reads CASSEVAGGSNEQFF. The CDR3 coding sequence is TGTGCCAGCAGTGAAGTGGCGGGGGGGAGCAATGAGCAGTTCTTC.

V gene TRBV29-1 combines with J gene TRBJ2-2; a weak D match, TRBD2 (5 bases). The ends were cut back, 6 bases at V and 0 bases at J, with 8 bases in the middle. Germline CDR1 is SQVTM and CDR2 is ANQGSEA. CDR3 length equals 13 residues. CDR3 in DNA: TGCAGCGTCGGGGATACGAACACCGGGGAGCTGTTTTTT. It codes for CSVGDTNTGELFF.

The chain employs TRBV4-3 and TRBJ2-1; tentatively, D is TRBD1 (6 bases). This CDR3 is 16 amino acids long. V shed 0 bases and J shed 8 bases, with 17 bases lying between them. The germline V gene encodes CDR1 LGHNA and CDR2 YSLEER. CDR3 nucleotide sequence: TGCGCCAGCAGCCAAGAGGTGGGCAGGGGCGGTCATGAGCAGTTCTTC. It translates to CASSQEVGRGGHEQFF.

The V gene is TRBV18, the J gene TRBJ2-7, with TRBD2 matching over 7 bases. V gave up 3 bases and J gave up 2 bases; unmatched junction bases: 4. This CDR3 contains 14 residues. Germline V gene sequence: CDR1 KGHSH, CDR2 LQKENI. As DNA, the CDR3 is TGTGCCAGCTCACCTCCCGCGGGGGCCTACGAGCAGTACTTC. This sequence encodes CASSPPAGAYEQYF.

CDR3 in amino acids: CASSQVRSAGGRNEQYF. CDR3 DNA: TGTGCCAGCAGCCAAGTCCGGTCGGCGGGGGGGCGAAACGAGCAGTACTTC. The chain employs TRBV3-1 and TRBJ2-7; 9 bases are a match to TRBD2. The CDR3 consists of 17 residues. The germline gives CDR1 LGHDT, CDR2 YNNKEL (reference sequence). Trimming at V came to 1 base and at J to 5 bases, leaving 12 bases not matched to a gene.

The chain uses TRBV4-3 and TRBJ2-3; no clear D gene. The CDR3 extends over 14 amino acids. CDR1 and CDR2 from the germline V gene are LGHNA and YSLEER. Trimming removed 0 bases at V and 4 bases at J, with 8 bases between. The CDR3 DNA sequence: TGCGCCAGCAGCCAAGATCGACGGGCAGATACGCAGTATTTT. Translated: CASSQDRRADTQYF.

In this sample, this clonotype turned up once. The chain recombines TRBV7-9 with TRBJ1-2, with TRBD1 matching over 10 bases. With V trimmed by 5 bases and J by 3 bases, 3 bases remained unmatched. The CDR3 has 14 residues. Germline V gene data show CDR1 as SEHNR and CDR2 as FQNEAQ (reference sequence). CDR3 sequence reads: CASSLGTGDYGYTF. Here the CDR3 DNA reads TGTGCCAGCAGCCTCGGGACAGGGGACTATGGCTACACCTTC.

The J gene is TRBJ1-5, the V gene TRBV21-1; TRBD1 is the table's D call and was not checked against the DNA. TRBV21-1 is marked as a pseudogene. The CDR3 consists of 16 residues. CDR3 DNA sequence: TGTGCCAGCAGCAAACGTAGGACAGAAGACAATCAGCCCCAGCATTTT. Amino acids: CASSKRRTEDNQPQHF.

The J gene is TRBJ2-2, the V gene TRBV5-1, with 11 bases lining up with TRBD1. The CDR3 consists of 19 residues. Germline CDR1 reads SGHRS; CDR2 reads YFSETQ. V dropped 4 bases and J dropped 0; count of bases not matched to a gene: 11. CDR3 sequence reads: CASSGTGGPPPANTGELFF. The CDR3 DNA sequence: TGCGCCAGCAGCGGGACAGGGGGGCCGCCTCCTGCGAACACCGGGGAGCTGTTTTTT.

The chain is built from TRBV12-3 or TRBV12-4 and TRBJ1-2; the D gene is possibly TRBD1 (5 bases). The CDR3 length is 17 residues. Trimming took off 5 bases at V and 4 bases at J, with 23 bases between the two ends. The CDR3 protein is CASSRETADSLAYGYTF. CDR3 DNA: TGTGCCAGCAGTAGGGAGACAGCTGACAGTCTAGCCTATGGCTACACCTTC.

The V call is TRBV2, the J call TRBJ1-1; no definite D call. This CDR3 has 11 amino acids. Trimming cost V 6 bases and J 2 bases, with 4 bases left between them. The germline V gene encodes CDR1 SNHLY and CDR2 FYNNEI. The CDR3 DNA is TGTGCCAGCAGAGACAACACTGAAGCTTTCTTT. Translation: CASRDNTEAFF.

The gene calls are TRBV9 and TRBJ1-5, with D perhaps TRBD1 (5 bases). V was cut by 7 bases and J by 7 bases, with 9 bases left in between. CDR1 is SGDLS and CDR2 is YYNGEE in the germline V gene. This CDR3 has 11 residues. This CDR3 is CASGTGQPQHF. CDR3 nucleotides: TGTGCCAGCGGGACCGGACAGCCCCAGCATTTT.

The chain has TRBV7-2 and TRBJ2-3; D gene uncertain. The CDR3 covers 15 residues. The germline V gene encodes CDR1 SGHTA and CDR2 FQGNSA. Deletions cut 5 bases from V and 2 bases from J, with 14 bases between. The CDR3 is CASSPSVGPTDTQYF. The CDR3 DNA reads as TGTGCCAGCAGCCCCTCTGTCGGACCCACAGATACGCAGTATTTT.

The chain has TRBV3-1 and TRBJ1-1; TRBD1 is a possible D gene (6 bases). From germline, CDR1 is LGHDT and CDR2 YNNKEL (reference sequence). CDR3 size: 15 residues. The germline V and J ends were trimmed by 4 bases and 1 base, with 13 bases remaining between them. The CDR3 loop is CASSLQGWTNTEAFF. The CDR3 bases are TGTGCCAGCAGCCTTCAGGGGTGGACGAACACTGAAGCTTTCTTT.

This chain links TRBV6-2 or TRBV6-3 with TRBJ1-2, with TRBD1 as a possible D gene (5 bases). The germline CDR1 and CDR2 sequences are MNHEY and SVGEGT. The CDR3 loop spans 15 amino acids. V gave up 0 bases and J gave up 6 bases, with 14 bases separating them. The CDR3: CASSYSMGRIDGYTF. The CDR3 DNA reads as TGTGCCAGCAGTTACTCGATGGGACGGATCGATGGCTACACCTTC.

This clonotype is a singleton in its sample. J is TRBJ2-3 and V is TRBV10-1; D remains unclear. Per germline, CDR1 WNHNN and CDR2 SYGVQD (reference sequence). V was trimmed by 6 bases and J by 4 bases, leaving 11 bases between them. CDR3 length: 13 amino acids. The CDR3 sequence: CASRDPDSDTQYF. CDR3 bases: TGCGCCAGCAGGGACCCCGATTCAGATACGCAGTATTTT.

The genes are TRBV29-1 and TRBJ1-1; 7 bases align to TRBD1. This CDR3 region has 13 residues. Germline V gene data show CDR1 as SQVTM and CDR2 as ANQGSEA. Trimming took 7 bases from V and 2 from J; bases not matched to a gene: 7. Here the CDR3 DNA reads TGCAGCGCTCTCGGACAGGCTAACACTGAAGCTTTCTTT. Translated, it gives CSALGQANTEAFF.

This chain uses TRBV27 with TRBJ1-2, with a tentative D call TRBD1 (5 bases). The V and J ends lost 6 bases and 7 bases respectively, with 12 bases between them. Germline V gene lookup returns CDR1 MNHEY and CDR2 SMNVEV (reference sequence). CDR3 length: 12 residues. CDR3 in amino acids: CASSSGNRGYTF. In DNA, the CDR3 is TGTGCCAGCAGCTCAGGGAATCGTGGCTACACCTTC.

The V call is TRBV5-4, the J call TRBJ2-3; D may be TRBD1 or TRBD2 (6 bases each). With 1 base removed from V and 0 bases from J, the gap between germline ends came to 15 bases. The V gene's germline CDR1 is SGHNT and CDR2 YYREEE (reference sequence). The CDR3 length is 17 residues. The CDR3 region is CASSLSGTGASTDTQYF. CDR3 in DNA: TGTGCCAGCAGCTTGTCCGGGACGGGGGCGAGCACAGATACGCAGTATTTT. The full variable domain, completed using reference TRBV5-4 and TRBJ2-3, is ETGVTQSPTHLIKTRGQQVTLRCSSQSGHNTVSWYQQALGQGPQFIFQYYREEENGRGNFPPRFSGLQFPNYSSELNVNALELDDSALYLCASSLSGTGASTDTQYFGPGTRLTVL.

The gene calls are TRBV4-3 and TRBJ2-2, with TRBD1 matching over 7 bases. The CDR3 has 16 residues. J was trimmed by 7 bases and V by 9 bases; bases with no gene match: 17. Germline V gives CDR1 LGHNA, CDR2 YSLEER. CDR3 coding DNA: TGCGCCAGGAGTAAACCTACCGGGACAGTTAGCGGGGAGCTGTTTTTT. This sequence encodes CARSKPTGTVSGELFF.